This T cell receptor (beta chain) was captured by sequencing in a study of blood T cell repertoires in COVID-19. Study-level information: Sites across the United States, Italy and Spain contributed samples from acute and convalescent COVID-19.

With 6 bases removed from V and 6 bases from J, the gap between germline ends came to 12 bases. Germline-derived CDR1 and CDR2 are SNHLY and FYNNEI. CDR3 size: 13 residues. Original methodology: By means of reference gene primer amplification, nucleated cell counts were estimated. Assay: immunoSEQ multiplex PCR; the TCRdb copy retains only in-frame clones and omits some. The DNA was the basis for D and trimming; V, J and clone size are from that table. Of about 120,000 clones listed, about 78% were seen once; the top ten hold about 2.1%. The sequence was collected from a man in his 70s with acute or convalescent COVID-19. The sequencing input was peripheral blood. The gene calls are TRBV2 and TRBJ2-1, with a tentative D call TRBD1 (6 bases). The CDR3 DNA reads TGTGCCAGCAGCGCAGACAGGCCCAATGAGCAGTTCTTC. This encodes CASSADRPNEQFF.